One sample yielded the 31 T cell receptor beta chains listed below, sequenced in a study of Graves' ophthalmopathy and Graves' hyperthyroidism. The authors amplified TCR beta CDR3 regions, and they did so from RNA transcripts for repertoire sequencing. An opening RT-PCR round employed HTBI primers and preceded a second-round multiplex PCR. From the multiplex PCR reads, TCRdb called clonotypes with MiXCR, one entry per CDR3 protein. This sample has under 800,000 distinct CDR3 sequences; approximately 22% occur once, and the top ten carry approximately 7%. Sequenced input: peripheral blood. These TCRs come from a woman under 30 with stable Graves' hyperthyroidism. Some clones in this sample may be carry-over from other donors' samples.

The sample holds many counts of this clonotype. The chain carries TRBV2 and TRBJ2-7; TRBD2 matches at 10 bases. From germline, CDR1 is SNHLY and CDR2 FYNNEI. The CDR3 totals 16 residues. With 4 bases clipped from V and 5 bases from J, the junction kept 11 bases outside the gene matches. The CDR3 sequence is CASSAFIAGGRDEQYF. CDR3 coding DNA: TGTGCCAGCAGTGCGTTCATAGCGGGGGGTCGAGACGAGCAGTACTTC.

This clonotype appeared many times. The chain carries TRBV7-9 and TRBJ2-5; unclear D gene. Trimming took off 5 bases at V and 5 bases at J, with 9 bases between the two ends. CDR3 length equals 12 residues. CDR1 SEHNR and CDR2 FQNEAQ come from the germline V gene (reference sequence). The CDR3 region has the DNA TGTGCCAGCAGCCAAGCTGGTGAGACCCAGTACTTC. It is translated as CASSQAGETQYF.

This clonotype was seen ten or more times. The genes are TRBV28 and TRBJ2-7, with 8 bases aligning to TRBD2. Germline CDR1 and CDR2: MDHEN and SYDVKM. After removal of 7 bases from V and 2 bases from J, the junction contained 4 bases not matched to a gene. The CDR3 spans 13 residues. The CDR3 reads CASNQREPYEQYF. In DNA, the CDR3 is TGTGCCAGCAACCAGCGGGAGCCCTACGAGCAGTACTTC. Using reference TRBV28 and TRBJ2-7 for the parts outside the CDR3, the full variable domain is DVKVTQSSRYLVKRTGEKVFLECVQDMDHENMFWYRQDPGLGLRLIYFSYDVKMKEKGDIPEGYSVSREKKERFSLILESASTNQTSMYLCASNQREPYEQYFGPGTRLTVT.

Ten or more counts support this clonotype. The rearrangement joins TRBV20-1 to TRBJ1-1; D is possibly TRBD1 (6 bases). The CDR3 has 14 amino acids. Trimming pared 1 base from V and 6 bases from J, leaving 15 bases between. In germline, CDR1 is DFQATT, CDR2 SNEGSKA (reference sequence). CDR3 in amino acids: CSARVPNRVAEAFF. The CDR3 coding sequence is TGCAGTGCTAGAGTCCCCAACAGGGTAGCTGAAGCTTTCTTT.

This clonotype was counted at least ten times. This chain links TRBV10-3 with TRBJ1-3; D not resolved. Germline V gives CDR1 ENHRY, CDR2 SYGVKD. V gave up 3 bases and J gave up 0 bases, with 6 bases separating them. The CDR3 sequence is 14 residues long. CDR3 coding DNA: TGTGCCATCAGTGACGGCTCCTCTGGAAACACCATATATTTT. Protein: CAISDGSSGNTIYF.

On this clonotype: A read error may account for a junction end that differs from germline. The V gene is TRBV6-1, the J gene TRBJ2-7; D gene ambiguous. The CDR3 is 14 amino acids. Germline V gene data show CDR1 as MNHNS and CDR2 as SASEGT. Written as DNA, the CDR3 is TGTGCCAGCAGTGAAGCGGTCACCTCCTACGATCAGTACTTC. It specifies CASSEAVTSYDQYF.

This clonotype was counted many times. This chain uses TRBV6-5 with TRBJ1-2, with 7 bases lining up with TRBD1. J was trimmed by 8 bases and V by 2 bases; bases with no gene match: 14. Per the germline V gene, CDR1 is MNHEY and CDR2 is SVGAGI. The CDR3 consists of 16 residues. CDR3 amino acids: CASSYLRGETYKGYTF. DNA of the CDR3: TGTGCCAGCAGTTACCTCAGGGGGGAGACCTATAAGGGCTACACCTTC.

The chain uses TRBV28 and TRBJ1-1; no clear D. V gave up 6 bases and J gave up 1 base, with 12 bases separating them. Germline loops: CDR1 MDHEN, CDR2 SYDVKM. The CDR3 totals 14 residues. The CDR3 nucleotides read TGTGCCAGCAGCGAAGCTACGAGGAACACTGAAGCTTTCTTT. Its translation: CASSEATRNTEAFF.

This clonotype was counted at least ten times. This chain uses TRBV9 with TRBJ1-2; no firm D call. V shed 4 bases and J shed 8 bases, with 21 bases lying between them. The germline gives CDR1 SGDLS, CDR2 YYNGEE. The CDR3 runs to 15 residues. This chain's CDR3 is CASSSSGRSHEGYTF. Written as DNA, the CDR3 is TGTGCCAGCAGCTCCTCGGGCCGGAGCCACGAGGGCTACACCTTC.

This clonotype came up many times. This sequence joins TRBV7-9 and TRBJ2-5; D remains unclear. V was clipped by 2 bases and J by 5 bases, with 15 bases between them. CDR1 SEHNR and CDR2 FQNEAQ come from the germline V gene (reference sequence). CDR3 length: 15 residues. Here the CDR3 reads CASSLPPSGLETQYF. For the CDR3, the DNA is TGTGCCAGCAGCTTACCCCCCTCCGGGTTGGAGACCCAGTACTTC.

This clonotype was counted at least ten times. This chain links TRBV6-1 with TRBJ2-7; 10 bases map to TRBD1. Germline V CDR1 and CDR2: MNHNS, SASEGT. With 6 bases clipped from V and 2 bases from J, the junction kept 13 bases outside the gene matches. The CDR3 covers 17 residues. CDR3 DNA sequence: TGTGCCAGCAGCATCCTCGTTTTAGGGACAGGGGCCTACGAGCAGTACTTC. Translation gives CASSILVLGTGAYEQYF.

This clonotype has ten or more counts. J is TRBJ2-4 and V is TRBV20-1; D could derive from TRBD1 or TRBD2 (5 bases each). Germline V CDR1 and CDR2: DFQATT, SNEGSKA (reference sequence). Trimming took 5 bases from V and 0 from J, leaving 8 bases between them. This CDR3 is 13 amino acids long. The CDR3 sequence: CSASGTAKNIQYF. CDR3 DNA sequence: TGCAGTGCTTCCGGGACAGCCAAAAACATTCAGTACTTC.

The V call is TRBV28, the J call TRBJ2-7, with 11 nucleotides matching TRBD1. The CDR3 has 16 residues. Germline CDR1 MDHEN, CDR2 SYDVKM. Trimming took 4 bases from V and 5 from J; bases not matched to a gene: 10. The CDR3 spells CASSYEAGQGVDEQYF. The CDR3 coding sequence is TGTGCCAGCAGTTACGAGGCGGGACAGGGGGTGGACGAGCAGTACTTC.

This clonotype occurred many times. V gene TRBV4-1 combines with J gene TRBJ1-5, with D perhaps matching TRBD1 (5 bases). Germline CDR1 MGHRA, CDR2 YSYEKL. V was shortened by 2 bases and J by 5 bases, with 7 bases between the two germline ends. This CDR3 comprises 13 residues. For the CDR3, the DNA is TGCGCCAGCAGCCAAATAGGGGATCAGCCCCAGCATTTT. It is translated as CASSQIGDQPQHF.

This clonotype was detected a few times. The CDR3, as DNA: TGTGCCAGTAGTGCTCAGGGGTTCAATCAGCCCCAGCATTTT. This sequence encodes CASSAQGFNQPQHF. The chain employs TRBV19 and TRBJ1-5, with a weak D call TRBD1 (6 bases). Germline loops: CDR1 LNHDA, CDR2 SQIVND (reference sequence). V lost 5 bases and J lost 3, with 11 bases in between. The CDR3 runs to 14 residues. The complete variable domain, with remaining parts taken from reference TRBV19 and TRBJ1-5, reads DGGITQSPKYLFRKEGQNVTLSCEQNLNHDAMYWYRQDPGQGLRLIYYSQIVNDFQKGDIAEGYSVSREKKESFPLTVTSAQKNPTAFYLCASSAQGFNQPQHFGDGTRLSIL.

The sample holds a few counts of this clonotype. A much more abundant neighbour one base away suggests this may be a read error. The CDR3 loop is CASSHHRGWNTEACF. The DNA for the CDR3 is TGTGCCAGCAGTCATCACAGGGGATGGAACACTGAAGCTTGCTTT. The J gene is TRBJ1-1, the V gene TRBV12-3 or TRBV12-4, with 7 bases that match TRBD1. CDR3 size: 15 residues.

This clonotype came up many times. The rearrangement joins TRBV24-1 to TRBJ2-7, with TRBD1 identical over 7 bases. CDR1 and CDR2 (germline): KGHDR, SFDVKD. Germline trimming cut 3 bases from V and 3 bases from J; bases unmatched to any gene: 7. The CDR3 totals 15 residues. CDR3 coding DNA: TGTGCCACCAGTGATCCAAAGACAGGGAACTACGAGCAGTACTTC. Its translation: CATSDPKTGNYEQYF.

This clonotype was observed a few times. CDR3 region: CSARGVDSPLNTEAFF. For the CDR3, the DNA is TGCAGTGCCAGGGGGGTAGACAGCCCTTTGAACACTGAAGCTTTCTTT. V is TRBV20-1 and J is TRBJ1-1, with 7 bases fitting TRBD1. Per the germline V gene, CDR1 is DFQATT and CDR2 is SNEGSKA (reference sequence). CDR3 length equals 16 residues. V shed 6 bases and J 0 bases; nucleotides not matched to a gene: 13.

This clonotype appeared many times. The chain is built from TRBV20-1 and TRBJ2-5; 8 bases match TRBD1. With V trimmed by 2 bases and J by 1 base, 6 bases remained unmatched. The CDR3 consists of 15 residues. Germline V gene lookup returns CDR1 DFQATT and CDR2 SNEGSKA (reference sequence). The CDR3: CSARQGADFQETQYF. In DNA form, the CDR3 reads TGCAGTGCTAGACAGGGGGCTGACTTCCAAGAGACCCAGTACTTC.

Comment on this clonotype: One end of the junction is discordant with germline, which a read error may explain. The chain uses TRBV20-1 and TRBJ2-3; 9 bases line up with TRBD2. The CDR3 loop spans 13 amino acids. In germline, CDR1 is DFQATT, CDR2 SNEGSKA (reference sequence). Here the CDR3 reads CSASGGRAYTHYF. Written as DNA, the CDR3 is TGCAGTGCAAGCGGGGGGAGGGCTTATACGCATTATTTT.

This clonotype was seen at least ten times. CDR3 sequence: CASSTSLGQGHTEAFF. CDR3 in DNA: TGTGCCAGTAGTACCTCCCTTGGACAAGGGCACACTGAAGCTTTCTTT. This sequence joins TRBV19 and TRBJ1-1, with a tentative D call TRBD1 (5 bases). The CDR3 spans 16 residues. Germline V gene lookup returns CDR1 LNHDA and CDR2 SQIVND (reference sequence). V was clipped by 4 bases and J by 3 bases, with 18 bases between them.

This clonotype was recorded many times. This chain connects TRBV12-3 or TRBV12-4 to TRBJ1-5; D remains unclear. The V end was cut by 5 bases, the J end by 4 bases, with 12 bases between. There are 14 residues in the CDR3. The CDR3 protein is CASSIQVGNQPQHF. DNA of the CDR3: TGTGCCAGCAGTATCCAGGTAGGGAATCAGCCCCAGCATTTT.

The table lists this clonotype with many counts. This chain links TRBV7-8 with TRBJ1-1; 10 positions match TRBD1. The V and J ends lost 1 base and 2 bases, in that order; junction bases with no gene match: 4. The CDR3 length is 16 residues. Per germline, CDR1 SGHVS and CDR2 FQNEAQ. In nucleotides, the CDR3 is TGTGCCAGCAGCTTAGGATGGACAGGGGGTAACACTGAAGCTTTCTTT. This translates into CASSLGWTGGNTEAFF. Using reference TRBV7-8 and TRBJ1-1 for the parts outside the CDR3, the full variable domain is GAGVSQSPRYKVAKRGQDVALRCDPISGHVSLFWYQQALGQGPEFLTYFQNEAQLDKSGLPSDRFFAERPEGSVSTLKIQRTQQEDSAVYLCASSLGWTGGNTEAFFGQGTRLTVV.

This clonotype was seen more than once but under ten times. The V and J genes are TRBV18 and TRBJ2-1; possibly TRBD1 for D (5 bases). Trimming pared 3 bases from V and 4 bases from J, leaving 19 bases between. CDR1 is KGHSH and CDR2 is LQKENI in the germline V gene. The CDR3 extends over 17 amino acids. The CDR3 coding sequence is TGTGCCAGCTCACCCCTAGGGGCCACATACCGTTACAATGAGCAGTTCTTC. This sequence encodes CASSPLGATYRYNEQFF. The full variable domain, its missing parts supplied by reference TRBV18 and TRBJ2-1, is NAGVMQNPRHLVRRRGQEARLRCSPMKGHSHVYWYRQLPEEGLKFMVYLQKENIIDESGMPKERFSAEFPKEGPSILRIQQVVRGDSAAYFCASSPLGATYRYNEQFFGPGTRLTVL.

There are many counts of this clonotype. The chain joins TRBV28 to TRBJ2-7; D uncertain. CDR3 length: 15 residues. Germline V lookup: CDR1 MDHEN, CDR2 SYDVKM. The germline V and J ends were trimmed by 6 bases and 6 bases, with 21 bases remaining between them. The CDR3 reads CASSSETSGGSEQYF. In DNA form, the CDR3 reads TGTGCCAGCAGCTCTGAAACAAGTGGCGGAAGCGAGCAGTACTTC.

The chain carries TRBV6-2 or TRBV6-3 and TRBJ1-1; D perhaps matches TRBD1 (6 bases). The germline V gene encodes CDR1 MNHEY and CDR2 SVGEGT. V was cut by 5 bases and J by 10 bases, with 23 bases left in between. This CDR3 comprises 15 residues. The CDR3 nucleotides are TGTGCCAGCAGTCAAAACACGCTAGCGGACAGAGGAGCTTTCTTT. Residues: CASSQNTLADRGAFF.

This clonotype has a handful of counts. The chain recombines TRBV7-2 with TRBJ1-6, with a possible D match to TRBD1 (6 bases). Germline V gene data show CDR1 as SGHTA and CDR2 as FQGNSA. This CDR3 contains 17 residues. With 4 bases removed from V and 2 bases from J, the gap between germline ends came to 15 bases. This CDR3 is CASSSQGFDPYNSPLHF. In DNA form, the CDR3 reads TGTGCCAGCAGCTCACAGGGTTTTGACCCCTATAATTCACCCCTCCACTTT.

This clonotype was counted at least ten times. The CDR3 nucleotides read TGCGCCAGCAGCTTGAACAGGGGAGCTAACTATGGCTACACCTTC. Translated: CASSLNRGANYGYTF. The chain recombines TRBV5-1 with TRBJ1-2; the match to TRBD1 covers 7 bases. The CDR3 runs 15 residues. From germline, CDR1 is SGHRS and CDR2 YFSETQ. Germline trimming cut 1 base from V and 0 bases from J; bases unmatched to any gene: 3.

This clonotype was recorded a few times. The rearrangement uses TRBV2 and TRBJ1-6; unclear D gene. CDR1 is SNHLY, CDR2 FYNNEI, per germline. The CDR3 is 13 residues long. Trimming took off 5 bases at V and 6 bases at J, with 8 bases between the two ends. The chain's CDR3 is CASSNSINSPLHF. DNA of the CDR3: TGTGCCAGCAGTAATTCCATTAATTCACCCCTCCACTTT.

This clonotype was found a few times. V is TRBV28 and J is TRBJ2-7; the D is unclear. Germline CDR1 reads MDHEN; CDR2 reads SYDVKM. The CDR3 totals 13 residues. Trimming removed 4 bases at V and 4 bases at J, with 11 bases between. CDR3 loop: CASSSLARYEQYF. The CDR3 DNA follows: TGTGCCAGCAGTTCCCTCGCCCGATACGAGCAGTACTTC.

This clonotype has only a few counts. The chain is built from TRBV24-1 and TRBJ2-2; TRBD1 agrees at 10 bases. V lost 4 bases, J lost 7 bases, and 8 bases stayed unmatched. Germline CDR1 is KGHDR and CDR2 is SFDVKD. The CDR3 totals 16 residues. CDR3 DNA sequence: TGTGCCACCAGTGACCCGACAGGGGGCGAGGTCGGGGAGCTGTTTTTT. Its translation: CATSDPTGGEVGELFF.